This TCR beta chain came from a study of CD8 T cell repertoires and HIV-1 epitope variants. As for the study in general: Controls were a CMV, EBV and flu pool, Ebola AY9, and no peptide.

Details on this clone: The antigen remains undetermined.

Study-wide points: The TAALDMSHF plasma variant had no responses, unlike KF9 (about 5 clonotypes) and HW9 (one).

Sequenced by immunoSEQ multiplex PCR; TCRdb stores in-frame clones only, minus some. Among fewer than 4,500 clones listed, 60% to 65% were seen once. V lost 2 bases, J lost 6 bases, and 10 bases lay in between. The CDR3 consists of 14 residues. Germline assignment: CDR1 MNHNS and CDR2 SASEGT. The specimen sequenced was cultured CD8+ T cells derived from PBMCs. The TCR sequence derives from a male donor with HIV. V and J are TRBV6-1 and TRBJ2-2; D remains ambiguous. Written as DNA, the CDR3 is TGTGCCAGCAGTGAACCCACTCTCCCCGGGGAGCTGTTTTTT. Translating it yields CASSEPTLPGELFF.